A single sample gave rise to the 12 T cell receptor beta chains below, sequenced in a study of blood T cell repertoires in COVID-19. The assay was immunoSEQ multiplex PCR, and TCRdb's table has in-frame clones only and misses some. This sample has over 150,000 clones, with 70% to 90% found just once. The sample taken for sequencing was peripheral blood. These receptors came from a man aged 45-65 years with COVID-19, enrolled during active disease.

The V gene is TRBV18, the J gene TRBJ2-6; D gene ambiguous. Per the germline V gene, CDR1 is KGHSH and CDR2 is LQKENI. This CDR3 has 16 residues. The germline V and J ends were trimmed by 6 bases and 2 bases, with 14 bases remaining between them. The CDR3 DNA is TGTGCCAGCTCCCAAACGGGTAGTGCTGGGGCCAACGTCCTGACTTTC. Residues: CASSQTGSAGANVLTF.

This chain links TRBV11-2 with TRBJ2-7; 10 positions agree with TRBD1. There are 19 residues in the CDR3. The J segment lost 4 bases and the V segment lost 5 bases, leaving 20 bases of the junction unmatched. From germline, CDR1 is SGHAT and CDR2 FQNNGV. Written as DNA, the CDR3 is TGTGCCAGCAGCCCGATTAATCGGGGCCGACAGGGGGCCCCATACGAGCAGTACTTC. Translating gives CASSPINRGRQGAPYEQYF.

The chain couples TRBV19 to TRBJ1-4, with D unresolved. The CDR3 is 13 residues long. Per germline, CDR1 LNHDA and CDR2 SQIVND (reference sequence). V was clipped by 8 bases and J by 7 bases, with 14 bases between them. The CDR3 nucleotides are TGTGCCAGTGCCGGCGGAAGTAGTGAAAAACTGTTTTTT. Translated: CASAGGSSEKLFF.

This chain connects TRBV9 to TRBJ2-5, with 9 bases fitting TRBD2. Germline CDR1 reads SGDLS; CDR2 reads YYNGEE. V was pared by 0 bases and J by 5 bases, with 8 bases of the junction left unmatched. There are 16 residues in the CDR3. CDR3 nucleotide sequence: TGTGCCAGCAGCGTAGCCCTTGCGGGGGGGAGGGAGACCCAGTACTTC. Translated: CASSVALAGGRETQYF.

CDR3 region: CASSPGLAGGQETQYF. The CDR3 DNA sequence: TGTGCCAGCAGCCCCGGACTAGCGGGAGGGCAAGAGACCCAGTACTTC. This chain joins TRBV6-4 and TRBJ2-5; 15 bases match TRBD2. J lost 2 bases, V lost 6 bases, and 4 bases had no gene match. The CDR3 is made up of 16 amino acids. The V gene's germline CDR1 is MRHNA and CDR2 SNTAGT.

CDR3 nucleotides: TGTGCCAGCAGTTACTCCGCGTGGAGGGGAAGTGGCTACACCTTC. This translates into CASSYSAWRGSGYTF. The chain carries TRBV6-5 and TRBJ1-2; D perhaps matches TRBD1 (5 bases). CDR3 length: 15 amino acids. The V end was cut by 0 bases, the J end by 7 bases, with 15 bases between. Germline V gene lookup returns CDR1 MNHEY and CDR2 SVGAGI.

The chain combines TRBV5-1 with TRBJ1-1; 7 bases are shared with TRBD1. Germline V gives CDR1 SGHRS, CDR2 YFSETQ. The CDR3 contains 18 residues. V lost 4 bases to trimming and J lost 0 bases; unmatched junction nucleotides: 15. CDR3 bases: TGCGCCAGCAGCCCTGAAGCGACAGGGCGGAACATGAACACTGAAGCTTTCTTT. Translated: CASSPEATGRNMNTEAFF.

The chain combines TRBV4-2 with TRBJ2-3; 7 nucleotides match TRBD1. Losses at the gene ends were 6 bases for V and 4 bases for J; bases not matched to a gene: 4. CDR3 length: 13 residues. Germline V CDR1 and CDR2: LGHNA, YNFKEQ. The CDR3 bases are TGTGCCAGCAGACCCACAGGGGCAGATACGCAGTATTTT. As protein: CASRPTGADTQYF.

The CDR3: CATSDPRAGGNTDTQYF. CDR3 sequence (DNA): TGTGCCACCAGTGATCCCCGAGCGGGAGGGAACACAGATACGCAGTATTTT. This chain connects TRBV24-1 to TRBJ2-3, with 10 positions matching TRBD2. V dropped 3 bases and J dropped 2; count of bases not matched to a gene: 7. The CDR3 runs 17 residues. Per germline, CDR1 KGHDR and CDR2 SFDVKD.

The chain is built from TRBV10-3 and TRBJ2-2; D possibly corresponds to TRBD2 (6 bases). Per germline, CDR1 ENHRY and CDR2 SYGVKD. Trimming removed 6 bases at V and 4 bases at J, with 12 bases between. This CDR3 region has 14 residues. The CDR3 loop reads CAIRPGLSTGELFF. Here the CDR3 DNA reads TGTGCCATCAGGCCGGGACTGTCCACCGGGGAGCTGTTTTTT.

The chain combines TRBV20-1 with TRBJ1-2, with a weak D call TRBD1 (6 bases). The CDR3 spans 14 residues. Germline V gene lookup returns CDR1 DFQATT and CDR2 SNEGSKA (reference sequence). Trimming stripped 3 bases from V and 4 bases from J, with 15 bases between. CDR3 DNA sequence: TGCAGTGCTAGTAGTACAGGGAGCCTCTATGGCTACACCTTC. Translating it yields CSASSTGSLYGYTF.

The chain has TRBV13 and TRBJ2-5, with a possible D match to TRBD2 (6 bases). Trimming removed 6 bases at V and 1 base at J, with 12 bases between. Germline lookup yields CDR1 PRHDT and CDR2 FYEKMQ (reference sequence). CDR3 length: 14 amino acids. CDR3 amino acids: CASRRGLPQETQYF. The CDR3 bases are TGTGCCAGCAGGAGGGGACTTCCCCAAGAGACCCAGTACTTC.